This TCR beta chain was sequenced for a study of neurological immune-mediated disorders. MiXCR, run by TCRdb on the 5' RACE reads, gives a single entry per CDR3 protein. This sample yields roughly 52,000 distinct CDR3 sequences, of which about 3.7% are seen a single time; 6% to 7% belongs to the top ten. This clonotype was counted a few times. Germline-derived CDR1 and CDR2 are DFQATT and SNEGSKA (reference sequence). There are 11 residues in the CDR3. V lost 0 bases and J lost 7, with 7 bases in between. The chain has TRBV20-1 and TRBJ2-7; D is undetermined. Input material: PBMCs. This receptor was obtained from a man aged 55 to 70 with multiple sclerosis. The CDR3 coding sequence is TGCAGTGCTAGAGAGTGGAGAGAGCAGTACTTC. Protein: CSAREWREQYF.